These 17 T cell receptor beta chains originate from one sample sequenced in a study of T cell repertoires in cytomegalovirus infection. TCRdb processed the reads anew with MiXCR; each CDR3 protein has one entry. The sample contains about 490,000 distinct CDR3 sequences, more than 15% of which appear only once. The specimen was CD8+ T cells from PBMCs. All receptors come from a human donor in good health (CMV status not recorded). Some clones in this sample may be carry-over from other donors' samples.

This clonotype came up many times. J is TRBJ2-7 and V is TRBV6-2 or TRBV6-3; 8 bases align to TRBD1. The CDR3 covers 16 residues. Germline V CDR1 and CDR2: MNHEY, SVGEGT. Unmatched junction bases numbered 11, after V lost 6 bases and J lost 1 base. CDR3 loop: CASRVTGTGPSYEQYF. The CDR3 coding sequence is TGTGCCAGCAGAGTTACGGGGACAGGACCTTCCTACGAGCAGTACTTC.

The rearrangement links TRBV6-5 to TRBJ2-1; 10 positions agree with TRBD2. Germline values: CDR1 MNHEY, CDR2 SVGAGI. The CDR3 spans 16 residues. With 7 bases clipped from V and 4 bases from J, the junction kept 10 bases outside the gene matches. The CDR3 DNA reads TGTGCCAGCACCCAACGTAGCGGGAGGTTTTACAATGAGCAGTTCTTC. Translation: CASTQRSGRFYNEQFF.

The chain uses TRBV10-3 and TRBJ2-1; 11 bases are a match to TRBD2. This CDR3 has 15 residues. Germline values: CDR1 ENHRY, CDR2 SYGVKD. V trimming: 4 bases; J trimming: 5 bases; junction bases outside the gene matches: 4. For the CDR3, the DNA is TGTGCCATCAGTGCCCCGGGACTAGCGGACAATGAGCAGTTCTTC. As protein: CAISAPGLADNEQFF.

For this clonotype: One base away lies a much larger clone, so this may be a sequencing read error. The conserved phenylalanine or tryptophan is not found at the CDR3 terminus, so this likely reflects a read error. The CDR3 sequence is CWGGREANYEQYS. The CDR3 nucleotides read TGTTGGGGAGGGCGGGAGGCCAACTACGAGCAGTACTCC. The chain recombines TRBV7-3 with TRBJ2-7, with 8 bases lining up with TRBD2. Per germline, CDR1 SGHTA and CDR2 FQGTGA. This CDR3 region has 13 residues.

The V gene is TRBV5-4, the J gene TRBJ2-3; D is undetermined. This CDR3 contains 12 residues. The germline CDR1 and CDR2 sequences are SGHNT and YYREEE (reference sequence). With 0 bases removed from V and 5 bases from J, the gap between germline ends came to 4 bases. The CDR3 sequence is CASSLDIDTQYF. The CDR3 nucleotides read TGTGCCAGCAGCTTGGATATAGATACGCAGTATTTT.

In nucleotides, the CDR3 is TGTGCCAGCAGCGTAAACCGGGAATTAAACCCCCAAGAGACCCAGTACTTC. It encodes CASSVNRELNPQETQYF. This chain connects TRBV9 to TRBJ2-5, with D possibly TRBD2 on 5 matching bases. Between the trimmed V and J ends, which lost 1 base and 1 base, there was a span of 17 bases. This CDR3 region has 17 residues. The germline V gene encodes CDR1 SGDLS and CDR2 YYNGEE.

This clonotype was found many times. The chain carries TRBV7-8 and TRBJ1-5; possible D gene TRBD1, 6 bases. Germline CDR1 and CDR2: SGHVS and FQNEAQ. The CDR3 contains 15 residues. V was trimmed by 5 bases and J by 3 bases, leaving 14 bases between them. The CDR3 nucleotides are TGTGCCAGCAGCCCACCGGGACATCACAATCAGCCCCAGCATTTT. This codes for CASSPPGHHNQPQHF.

There are many counts of this clonotype. V usage is TRBV5-5 and J usage is TRBJ2-1, with 8 bases aligning to TRBD2. The CDR3 loop spans 19 amino acids. Germline CDR1 reads SGHKS; CDR2 reads YYEKEE (reference sequence). Trimming at V came to 1 base and at J to 7 bases, leaving 19 bases not matched to a gene. This CDR3 reads CASSLFLSTSAISGNEQFF. CDR3 DNA sequence: TGTGCCAGCAGCTTGTTCTTGTCGACTAGCGCCATCTCCGGGAATGAGCAGTTCTTC.

The sample holds many counts of this clonotype. This rearrangement joins TRBV9 to TRBJ1-2; TRBD1 agrees at 7 bases. With 0 bases clipped from V and 1 base from J, the junction kept 6 bases outside the gene matches. Germline CDR1 and CDR2: SGDLS and YYNGEE. The CDR3 consists of 16 residues. CDR3 sequence reads: CASSVAAQGINYGYTF. Here the CDR3 DNA reads TGTGCCAGCAGCGTAGCGGCACAGGGGATTAACTATGGCTACACCTTC.

The sample holds many counts of this clonotype. The V call is TRBV7-6, the J call TRBJ2-3; 13 bases are a match to TRBD2. Germline loops: CDR1 SGHVS, CDR2 FNYEAQ. V lost 6 bases and J lost 5; bases outside the gene matches: 5. There are 15 residues in the CDR3. CDR3 in DNA: TGTGCCAGCAGAGGGACTAGCGGGATTAGAGATACGCAGTATTTT. The encoded protein is CASRGTSGIRDTQYF.

The chain recombines TRBV2 with TRBJ1-6; tentatively, D is TRBD1 (5 bases). Germline values: CDR1 SNHLY, CDR2 FYNNEI. V was clipped by 3 bases and J by 8 bases, with 17 bases between them. This CDR3 is built from 16 residues. In DNA form, the CDR3 reads TGTGCCAGCAGTGACCCGGGACTCCAGAGGGATTCACCCCTCCACTTT. Its protein is CASSDPGLQRDSPLHF.

This clonotype was detected many times. This sequence joins TRBV7-9 and TRBJ2-1, with 8 positions matching TRBD2. The V segment lost 6 bases and the J segment 5 bases; nucleotides outside the gene matches: 6. Germline V lookup: CDR1 SEHNR, CDR2 FQNEAQ (reference sequence). The CDR3 has 14 amino acids. The CDR3 bases are TGTGCCAGCAGGGACCCGGGACTAGACAATGAGCAGTTCTTC. Protein: CASRDPGLDNEQFF.

This clonotype has only a few counts. CDR3 protein: CASSVLGSSEQYF. CDR3 sequence (DNA): TGTGCCAGCAGCGTCCTAGGGTCGTCCGAGCAGTACTTC. The J gene is TRBJ2-7, the V gene TRBV9; D gene unclear. Per the germline V gene, CDR1 is SGDLS and CDR2 is YYNGEE. Trimming took 2 bases from V and 6 from J, leaving 12 bases between them. The CDR3 has 13 amino acids.

V gene TRBV3-1 combines with J gene TRBJ1-4; D is unresolved. There are 17 residues in the CDR3. The V end was cut by 0 bases, the J end by 0 bases, with 11 bases between. CDR1 is LGHDT, CDR2 YNNKEL, per germline (reference sequence). The CDR3 protein is CASSQDPLGSTNEKLFF. As DNA, the CDR3 is TGTGCCAGCAGCCAAGACCCTCTAGGTTCAACTAATGAAAAACTGTTTTTT.

This clonotype was observed a handful of times. In DNA form, the CDR3 reads TGTGCCAGCAGCGCGCGGGACTACAGCCACGAGCAGTACTTC. This sequence encodes CASSARDYSHEQYF. The chain is built from TRBV7-9 and TRBJ2-7; 7 bases are shared with TRBD2. The CDR3 is 14 residues long. CDR1 is SEHNR, CDR2 FQNEAQ, per germline (reference sequence). V was pared by 5 bases and J by 5 bases, with 9 bases of the junction left unmatched.

The chain combines TRBV19 with TRBJ1-1, with D possibly being TRBD1 (5 bases). Trimming stripped 7 bases from V and 6 bases from J, with 24 bases between. The germline V gene has CDR1 LNHDA and CDR2 SQIVND (reference sequence). The CDR3 spans 16 residues. The CDR3 region has the DNA TGTGCCAGTACCCCAGGATTCGGGGCCCTAACCGCTGAAGCTTTCTTT. Translated, it gives CASTPGFGALTAEAFF.

The sample holds many counts of this clonotype. The V and J genes are TRBV7-8 and TRBJ2-2; TRBD2 aligns across 8 bases. The junction had 14 bases not matched to a gene; V was cut back by 4 bases and J by 1 base. The CDR3 length is 19 residues. Germline lookup yields CDR1 SGHVS and CDR2 FQNEAQ. CDR3 in amino acids: CASSSETGGPLGNTGELFF. The CDR3, as DNA: TGTGCCAGCAGCTCGGAGACGGGGGGGCCTTTAGGGAACACCGGGGAGCTGTTTTTT.